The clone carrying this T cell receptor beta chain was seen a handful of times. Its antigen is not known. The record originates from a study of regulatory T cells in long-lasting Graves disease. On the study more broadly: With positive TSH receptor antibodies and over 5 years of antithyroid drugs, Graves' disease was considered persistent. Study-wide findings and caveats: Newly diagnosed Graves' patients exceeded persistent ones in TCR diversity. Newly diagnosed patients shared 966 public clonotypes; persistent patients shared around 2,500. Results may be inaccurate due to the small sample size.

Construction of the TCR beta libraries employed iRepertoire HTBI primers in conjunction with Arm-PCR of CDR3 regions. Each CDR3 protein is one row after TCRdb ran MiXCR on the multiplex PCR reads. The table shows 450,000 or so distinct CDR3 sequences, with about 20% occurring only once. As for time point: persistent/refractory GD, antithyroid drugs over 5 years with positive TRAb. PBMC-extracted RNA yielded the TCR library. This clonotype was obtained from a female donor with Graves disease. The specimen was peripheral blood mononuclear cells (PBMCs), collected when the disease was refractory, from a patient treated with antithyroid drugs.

The CDR3 region is CASSQGEVITEAFF. The CDR3 nucleotides are TGTGCCAGCAGCCAAGGGGAAGTTATAACTGAAGCTTTCTTT. The chain recombines TRBV3-1 with TRBJ1-1, with unresolved D. This CDR3 has 14 residues. Germline CDR1 LGHDT, CDR2 YNNKEL (reference sequence). V dropped 1 base and J dropped 5 bases, with 11 bases sitting between them.